Below are 15 T cell receptor beta chains sequenced from a single sample in a study of blood T cell repertoires in COVID-19 (dated by TCRdb to 2019 to 2021). The protocol used for the library was the immunoSEQ multiplex PCR assay. TCRdb's version of the immuneACCESS table is confined to in-frame rearrangements and falls short of the full clone set. An unresolved V gene accounts for under half of the shortfall where checked; the remainder is of unknown origin. Across this sample there are 150,000 to 200,000 clones, with 86% seen only once. 0.99% of the sample rests with the top ten. The sample comprised peripheral blood. These receptors all come from a man younger than 35 with acute or convalescent COVID-19.

Concerning this clone: Additional DNA sequences in this sample encode the identical CDR3. The chain has TRBV19 and TRBJ1-1; D is unclear. CDR1 and CDR2 (germline): LNHDA, SQIVND (reference sequence). The CDR3 is 14 amino acids. Trimming removed 3 bases at V and 1 base at J, with 9 bases between. The CDR3 sequence is CASSIGQANTEAFF. The CDR3 DNA is TGTGCCAGTAGTATCGGTCAGGCGAACACTGAAGCTTTCTTT. The full variable domain, completed using reference TRBV19 and TRBJ1-1, is DGGITQSPKYLFRKEGQNVTLSCEQNLNHDAMYWYRQDPGQGLRLIYYSQIVNDFQKGDIAEGYSVSREKKESFPLTVTSAQKNPTAFYLCASSIGQANTEAFFGQGTRLTVV.

The V gene is TRBV18, the J gene TRBJ1-1, with TRBD1 identical over 9 bases. CDR3 size: 13 residues. Trimming at V came to 3 bases and at J to 8 bases, leaving 4 bases not matched to a gene. CDR1 is KGHSH and CDR2 is LQKENI in the germline V gene. The CDR3 DNA follows: TGTGCCAGCTCACCCTGGGACAGGGAAGAAGCTTTCTTT. It specifies CASSPWDREEAFF.

This CDR3 is CASRPGAVNIQYF. The CDR3 DNA reads as TGTGCCAGCAGGCCAGGGGCTGTGAACATTCAGTACTTC. V is TRBV28 and J is TRBJ2-4, with D perhaps TRBD1 (6 bases). V was trimmed by 6 bases and J by 7 bases, leaving 13 bases between them. Germline loops: CDR1 MDHEN, CDR2 SYDVKM. CDR3 length: 13 residues.

The chain links TRBV4-1 to TRBJ2-1; TRBD2 aligns across 9 bases. The germline CDR1 and CDR2 sequences are MGHRA and YSYEKL. With 0 bases clipped from V and 6 bases from J, the junction kept 6 bases outside the gene matches. The CDR3 is made up of 16 amino acids. The CDR3 nucleotides read TGCGCCAGCAGCCAAGAAAGCGGGGGGCTAAGCAATGAGCAGTTCTTC. Protein product: CASSQESGGLSNEQFF.

This clone showed up just once. DNA of the CDR3: TGTGCCAGCAGCTTATGGAGGGTCAATGAGCAGTTCTTC. It codes for CASSLWRVNEQFF. The chain uses TRBV5-8 and TRBJ2-1, with a possible D match to TRBD2 (6 bases). Germline CDR1 is SGHTS and CDR2 is YDEGEE. This CDR3 is 13 amino acids long. The V end lost 2 bases, the J end lost 6 bases, and 9 bases lay between the germline ends.

DNA of the CDR3: TGTGCCTGGAGTGGCCGGGACAGAAAGATTCTCGGCACTGAAGCTTTCTTT. Protein product: CAWSGRDRKILGTEAFF. The chain couples TRBV30 to TRBJ1-1; 7 bases are shared with TRBD1. From germline, CDR1 is GTSNPN and CDR2 SVGIG (reference sequence). The CDR3 is 17 amino acids. J gave up 4 bases and V 1 base, and 15 bases lay outside the gene matches.

This chain connects TRBV27 to TRBJ1-6; unclear D gene. The V and J ends lost 3 bases and 7 bases respectively, with 16 bases between them. The CDR3 loop spans 16 amino acids. Per germline, CDR1 MNHEY and CDR2 SMNVEV (reference sequence). CDR3 protein: CASSLRVGDINSPLHF. The DNA for the CDR3 is TGTGCCAGCAGTTTGAGGGTAGGAGACATCAATTCACCCCTCCACTTT.

The chain has TRBV5-1 and TRBJ1-6, with D unresolved. The CDR3 runs 15 residues. The V end lost 4 bases, the J end lost 0 bases, and 8 bases lay between the germline ends. The germline V gene encodes CDR1 SGHRS and CDR2 YFSETQ. The CDR3 protein is CASSPSGSYNSPLHF. The CDR3 coding sequence is TGCGCCAGCAGCCCGTCCGGCTCCTATAATTCACCCCTCCACTTT.

The chain combines TRBV6-5 with TRBJ2-2, with D perhaps matching TRBD1 (6 bases). Per germline, CDR1 MNHEY and CDR2 SVGAGI. V was clipped by 6 bases and J by 2 bases, with 10 bases between them. The CDR3 extends over 14 amino acids. The CDR3 spells CASRGQKNTGELFF. The DNA of the CDR3 is TGTGCCAGCAGAGGACAGAAAAACACCGGGGAGCTGTTTTTT.

The V gene is TRBV7-2, the J gene TRBJ2-4, with 10 bases aligning to TRBD1. V dropped 5 bases and J dropped 0; count of bases not matched to a gene: 10. Germline values: CDR1 SGHTA, CDR2 FQGNSA. This CDR3 comprises 18 residues. DNA for the CDR3: TGTGCCAGCAGCCCTCGGACAGGGGGGAGCCTAGCCAAAAACATTCAGTACTTC. Protein: CASSPRTGGSLAKNIQYF. Using reference TRBV7-2 and TRBJ2-4 for the parts outside the CDR3, the full variable domain is GAGVSQSPSNKVTEKGKDVELRCDPISGHTALYWYRQSLGQGLEFLIYFQGNSAPDKSGLPSDRFSAERTGGSVSTLTIQRTQQEDSAVYLCASSPRTGGSLAKNIQYFGAGTRLSVL.

The V gene is TRBV2, the J gene TRBJ2-5; 15 nucleotides agree with TRBD2. Germline V gene lookup returns CDR1 SNHLY and CDR2 FYNNEI. There are 16 residues in the CDR3. V dropped 6 bases and J dropped 1; count of bases not matched to a gene: 3. The CDR3 loop is CASREGLAGGQETQYF. In DNA form, the CDR3 reads TGTGCCAGCAGAGAGGGACTAGCGGGGGGCCAAGAGACCCAGTACTTC.

The chain carries TRBV7-2 and TRBJ1-2, with 9 bases aligning to TRBD1. There are 15 residues in the CDR3. J was trimmed by 6 bases and V by 5 bases; bases with no gene match: 10. CDR1 and CDR2 (germline): SGHTA, FQGNSA. The CDR3 sequence is CASSPSRGQGNGYTF. CDR3 nucleotide sequence: TGTGCCAGCAGCCCGTCTCGAGGACAGGGGAATGGCTACACCTTC.

The rearrangement links TRBV27 to TRBJ1-2; TRBD1 aligns across 9 bases. Per the germline V gene, CDR1 is MNHEY and CDR2 is SMNVEV (reference sequence). Trimming removed 0 bases from V and 4 bases from J; junction bases left unmatched: 6. The CDR3 consists of 16 residues. The CDR3 nucleotides are TGTGCCAGCAGTTTATCCTTGGGGACAGGGTCCTATGGCTACACCTTC. It translates to CASSLSLGTGSYGYTF.

The CDR3 DNA follows: TGTGCCATGATCGACAGCTTCAATGAGCAGTTCTTC. Translating it yields CAMIDSFNEQFF. The chain joins TRBV30 to TRBJ2-1; D is possibly TRBD1 (5 bases). CDR1 and CDR2 (germline): GTSNPN, SVGIG (reference sequence). V was cut by 8 bases and J by 6 bases, with 14 bases left in between. The CDR3 loop spans 12 amino acids.

In its sample, this clone was seen a few times. This rearrangement joins TRBV3-1 (or the pseudogene TRBV3-2) to TRBJ1-1, with a weak D call TRBD1 (6 bases). Germline lookup yields CDR1 LGHDT and CDR2 YNNKEL (reference sequence). This CDR3 contains 15 residues. V dropped 4 bases and J dropped 1 base, with 13 bases sitting between them. The CDR3 coding sequence is TGTGCCAGCAGCCCTAACGCAGGGGAGAACACTGAAGCTTTCTTT. Translation: CASSPNAGENTEAFF.